This paragraph reports one T cell receptor (beta chain). The target antigen is unknown. The assay was immunoSEQ multiplex PCR, and TCRdb's table has in-frame clones only and misses some. The data contain about 330,000 clones, 80% to 90% of them singletons. The sample originates from a study of cytomegalovirus exposure and HLA in healthy donors. For the study at large: In a later analysis, it was reported that the approximately 120 validation repertoires had been produced on the same platform as the 700 or so repertoires belonging to the first cohort. Points from the study as a whole: A list of approximately 160 TCR beta chains associated with cytomegalovirus was given. There were some public TCRs occurring in many donors, but most TCR sequences were rare.

The germline gives CDR1 SGDLS, CDR2 YYNGEE. The V segment lost 4 bases and the J segment 2 bases; nucleotides outside the gene matches: 6. The CDR3 is 16 residues long. The receptor was isolated from a woman aged 18-30 years in good health and CMV-seronegative. The V gene is TRBV9, the J gene TRBJ1-4; 9 bases agree with TRBD1. Sample: PBMCs. Here the CDR3 DNA reads TGTGCCAGCAGCTCTAGGACAGGGGTGACTAATGAAAAACTGTTTTTT. Translating it yields CASSSRTGVTNEKLFF.